Below are 32 T cell receptor beta chains sequenced from a single sample in a study of OX40 agonist ivuxolimab in advanced cancers. The assay was immunoSEQ multiplex PCR, and TCRdb's table has in-frame clones only and misses some. The sample holds 50,000 to 75,000 clones, roughly 90% seen once. The sample consisted of CD4+ or CD8+ T cells sorted from blood, taken in a trial of the OX40 agonist ivuxolimab. Receptor source: an adult with an advanced solid tumor such as melanoma, head and neck, liver or kidney cancer.

The chain recombines TRBV30 with TRBJ2-2; a weak D match, TRBD2 (6 bases). The germline V gene has CDR1 GTSNPN and CDR2 SVGIG (reference sequence). Trimming pared 5 bases from V and 0 bases from J, leaving 10 bases between. The length of the CDR3 is 14 residues. The CDR3 is CAWRAGPNTGELFF. The CDR3 DNA sequence: TGTGCCTGGCGAGCGGGTCCGAACACCGGGGAGCTGTTTTTT.

The chain employs TRBV29-1 and TRBJ2-1; 9 nucleotides align to TRBD2. The CDR3 consists of 15 residues. After removal of 7 bases from V and 7 bases from J, the junction contained 14 bases not matched to a gene. The V gene's germline CDR1 is SQVTM and CDR2 ANQGSEA. The CDR3 protein is CSGTGGGAFENEQFF. CDR3 DNA: TGCAGCGGGACAGGCGGGGGGGCTTTCGAGAATGAGCAGTTCTTC.

The rearrangement uses TRBV27 and TRBJ1-6; 10 nucleotides align to TRBD1. V was clipped by 11 bases and J by 7 bases; unmatched bases: 11. CDR1 is MNHEY, CDR2 SMNVEV, per germline (reference sequence). This CDR3 comprises 15 residues. The CDR3 DNA follows: TGTGCCTGCCGGACAGGGGGGTCTCCGAATTCACCCCTCCACTTT. Encoded protein: CACRTGGSPNSPLHF.

This chain uses TRBV5-1 with TRBJ2-3, with 11 bases that match TRBD2. V lost 4 bases, J lost 0 bases, and 10 bases stayed unmatched. Per the germline V gene, CDR1 is SGHRS and CDR2 is YFSETQ. The CDR3 totals 18 residues. The CDR3 protein is CASSATSGGSTSTDTQYF. Written as DNA, the CDR3 is TGCGCCAGCAGCGCCACTAGCGGGGGTTCCACTAGCACAGATACGCAGTATTTT.

Remarks on this clone: One end of the junction does not line up with germline, which may come from a read error. J is TRBJ1-2 and V is TRBV11-2; 7 bases map to TRBD1. Germline CDR1 and CDR2: SGHAT and FQNNGV. CDR3 length: 13 amino acids. The CDR3 sequence is CASSLILRDSPNF. CDR3 nucleotide sequence: TGTGCCAGCAGCTTAATCCTCAGGGACAGCCCCAACTTC.

A word on this clone: Other nucleotide sequences in the sample specify the same CDR3. The chain has TRBV7-9 and TRBJ1-2; a possible D gene is TRBD1 (5 bases). Trimming took off 2 bases at V and 8 bases at J, with 12 bases between the two ends. This CDR3 region has 13 residues. CDR1 is SEHNR and CDR2 is FQNEAQ in the germline V gene (reference sequence). In nucleotides, the CDR3 is TGTGCCAGCAGCTTACCAGGGACGCGGGGCTACACCTTC. As protein: CASSLPGTRGYTF.

The J gene is TRBJ1-1, the V gene TRBV29-1; 7 positions agree with TRBD1. Trimming removed 6 bases from V and 3 bases from J; junction bases left unmatched: 10. Germline V gene sequence: CDR1 SQVTM, CDR2 ANQGSEA. CDR3 length: 14 amino acids. The CDR3 nucleotides read TGCAGCGTCGCGCATTCGACAGGGCACACTGAAGCTTTCTTT. Residues: CSVAHSTGHTEAFF. The full variable domain, rest sourced from reference TRBV29-1 and TRBJ1-1, is SAVISQKPSRDICQRGTSLTIQCQVDSQVTMMFWYRQQPGQSLTLIATANQGSEATYESGFVIDKFPISRPNLTFSTLTVSNMSPEDSSIYLCSVAHSTGHTEAFFGQGTRLTVV.

V usage is TRBV7-9 and J usage is TRBJ2-2, with 7 bases lining up with TRBD1. CDR3 length: 12 amino acids. Germline V gene lookup returns CDR1 SEHNR and CDR2 FQNEAQ (reference sequence). V gave up 4 bases and J gave up 8 bases; unmatched junction bases: 1. CDR3 loop: CASSSGQGELFF. As DNA, the CDR3 is TGTGCCAGCAGCTCGGGACAGGGGGAGCTGTTTTTT.

This chain joins TRBV5-4 and TRBJ1-1; 9 nucleotides align to TRBD1. J lost 1 base, V lost 3 bases, and 1 base had no gene match. Germline values: CDR1 SGHNT, CDR2 YYREEE (reference sequence). The CDR3 extends over 14 amino acids. CDR3 region: CASSWDRANTEAFF. CDR3 nucleotide sequence: TGTGCCAGCAGCTGGGACAGGGCGAACACTGAAGCTTTCTTT.

The gene calls are TRBV11-2 and TRBJ1-3; D is perhaps TRBD1 (5 bases). The CDR3 has 18 residues. The V end was cut by 0 bases, the J end by 0 bases, with 15 bases between. CDR1 and CDR2 from the germline V gene are SGHAT and FQNNGV. The CDR3, as DNA: TGTGCCAGCAGCTTAGATCTGCCAGGGTCAATCTCTGGAAACACCATATATTTT. Encoded protein: CASSLDLPGSISGNTIYF.

The rearrangement uses TRBV2 and TRBJ2-7; 9 bases line up with TRBD1. V lost 4 bases, J lost 4 bases, and 5 bases stayed unmatched. The CDR3 runs to 14 residues. Germline CDR1 SNHLY, CDR2 FYNNEI. The CDR3 coding sequence is TGTGCCAGCAGTGGCCGGGACAGGGCGTACGAGCAGTACTTC. It codes for CASSGRDRAYEQYF.

The rearrangement joins TRBV29-1 to TRBJ1-1; 8 positions match TRBD1. The V segment lost 6 bases and the J segment 7 bases; nucleotides outside the gene matches: 13. This CDR3 spans 14 amino acids. The V gene's germline CDR1 is SQVTM and CDR2 ANQGSEA. The CDR3: CSVSTGGDGIEAFF. CDR3 sequence (DNA): TGCAGCGTCTCAACAGGGGGTGATGGTATTGAAGCTTTCTTT.

The rearrangement links TRBV10-3 to TRBJ1-2; D is undetermined. This CDR3 comprises 11 residues. Germline values: CDR1 ENHRY, CDR2 SYGVKD. The V and J ends lost 2 bases and 8 bases respectively, with 6 bases between them. The DNA for the CDR3 is TGTGCCATCAGTGAGAGAAGCGGCTACACCTTC. Protein: CAISERSGYTF.

The genes are TRBV7-2 and TRBJ2-5, with TRBD2 matching over 16 bases. This CDR3 comprises 18 residues. After removal of 3 bases from V and 7 bases from J, the junction contained 11 bases not matched to a gene. CDR1 and CDR2 (germline): SGHTA, FQGNSA. CDR3 protein: CASSLAGTSGGELGTQYF. The CDR3 nucleotides read TGTGCCAGCAGCTTGGCCGGGACTAGCGGGGGGGAATTGGGGACCCAGTACTTC.

V is TRBV6-5 and J is TRBJ2-7, with 8 nucleotides matching TRBD2. The CDR3 is 13 amino acids. With V trimmed by 7 bases and J by 4 bases, 6 bases remained unmatched. The germline gives CDR1 MNHEY, CDR2 SVGAGI. CDR3 protein: CASTGGLGYEQYF. The CDR3 region has the DNA TGTGCCAGCACGGGGGGGCTAGGGTACGAGCAGTACTTC.

The V call is TRBV9, the J call TRBJ2-3; TRBD1 aligns across 10 bases. The CDR3 sequence is 16 residues long. Germline CDR1 SGDLS, CDR2 YYNGEE. J gave up 3 bases and V 0 bases, and 4 bases lay outside the gene matches. CDR3 protein: CASSVETGGATDTQYF. CDR3 sequence (DNA): TGTGCCAGCAGCGTAGAGACAGGGGGCGCGACAGATACGCAGTATTTT.

The J gene is TRBJ2-2, the V gene TRBV7-6; TRBD2 matches 9 bases. The CDR3 has 19 residues. Germline CDR1 reads SGHVS; CDR2 reads FNYEAQ. Trimming removed 3 bases from V and 4 bases from J; junction bases left unmatched: 15. The CDR3 loop is CASSFSRSSLAGRTGELFF. Written as DNA, the CDR3 is TGTGCCAGCAGCTTTTCAAGGTCGAGCCTAGCGGGACGCACCGGGGAGCTGTTTTTT. Drawing the rest from reference TRBV7-6 and TRBJ2-2, the complete variable domain is GAGVSQSPRYKVTKRGQDVALRCDPISGHVSLYWYRQALGQGPEFLTYFNYEAQQDKSGLPNDRFSAERPEGSISTLTIQRTEQRDSAMYRCASSFSRSSLAGRTGELFFGEGSRLTVL.

This chain uses TRBV5-4 with TRBJ2-5; TRBD2 matches 11 bases. The CDR3 length is 15 residues. Germline V lookup: CDR1 SGHNT, CDR2 YYREEE (reference sequence). With 0 bases clipped from V and 3 bases from J, the junction kept 1 base outside the gene matches. This CDR3 reads CASSLETSGEETQYF. The CDR3 coding sequence is TGTGCCAGCAGCTTGGAGACTAGCGGGGAAGAGACCCAGTACTTC.

The chain couples TRBV7-3 to TRBJ2-1; D ambiguous. The CDR3 loop spans 13 amino acids. Trimming took 3 bases from V and 8 from J, leaving 11 bases between them. Per germline, CDR1 SGHTA and CDR2 FQGTGA. The CDR3 region has the DNA TGTGCCAGCAGCTTCCGCCAGGTCGATGAGCAGTTCTTC. Encoded protein: CASSFRQVDEQFF.

The chain links TRBV7-3 to TRBJ1-1; unclear D gene. V lost 5 bases to trimming and J lost 1 base, with 8 bases between them. The germline CDR1 and CDR2 sequences are SGHTA and FQGTGA. There are 13 residues in the CDR3. DNA of the CDR3: TGTGCCAGCAGCCCCAACCAGAACACTGAAGCTTTCTTT. This gives the protein CASSPNQNTEAFF.

This chain uses TRBV2 with TRBJ1-5, with a weak D call TRBD1 (5 bases). The CDR3 loop spans 11 amino acids. CDR1 and CDR2 (germline): SNHLY, FYNNEI. The ends were cut back, 4 bases at V and 10 bases at J, with 8 bases in the middle. The CDR3 sequence: CASSVGGPQHF. CDR3 DNA: TGTGCCAGCAGTGTGGGGGGTCCCCAGCATTTT.

This clone was seen once. The genes are TRBV7-8 and TRBJ2-1; 10 positions match TRBD2. CDR1 SGHVS and CDR2 FQNEAQ come from the germline V gene. The V gene end was trimmed by 5 bases and the J gene end by 6 bases; junction bases not matched to a gene: 7. The CDR3 contains 15 residues. CDR3 coding DNA: TGTGCCAGCAGCCCCCGACTAGCGGGCATCAATGAGCAGTTCTTC. Amino acids: CASSPRLAGINEQFF.

The chain combines TRBV7-9 with TRBJ1-1; no definite D call. Trimming removed 3 bases at V and 5 bases at J, with 10 bases between. Germline assignment: CDR1 SEHNR and CDR2 FQNEAQ (reference sequence). The CDR3 is 13 residues long. DNA of the CDR3: TGTGCCAGCAGCTTCGGGGATGCTACTGAAGCTTTCTTT. Translation: CASSFGDATEAFF.

The rearrangement uses TRBV7-2 and TRBJ2-7, with TRBD2 matching 11 bases. Per the germline V gene, CDR1 is SGHTA and CDR2 is FQGNSA. The ends lost 5 bases at V and 6 bases at J; junction bases unmatched: 6. This CDR3 region has 14 residues. CDR3 sequence: CASSLTSGKGEQYF. The CDR3 region has the DNA TGTGCCAGCAGCCTGACTAGCGGGAAGGGCGAGCAGTACTTC.

This chain's CDR3 is CASSPQTGGTYNEQFF. The CDR3 coding sequence is TGCGCCAGCAGCCCCCAGACAGGGGGTACCTACAATGAGCAGTTCTTC. The rearrangement joins TRBV5-1 to TRBJ2-1; the match to TRBD1 covers 9 bases. Trimming removed 4 bases from V and 2 bases from J; junction bases left unmatched: 7. Per the germline V gene, CDR1 is SGHRS and CDR2 is YFSETQ. This CDR3 is built from 16 residues.

The chain couples TRBV27 to TRBJ1-2, with 8 bases lining up with TRBD1. CDR3 length: 13 residues. V trimming: 2 bases; J trimming: 6 bases; junction bases outside the gene matches: 2. Looked up from germline, CDR1 is MNHEY and CDR2 is SMNVEV (reference sequence). The CDR3 sequence is CASSLRQGHGYTF. The CDR3 nucleotides are TGTGCCAGCAGTTTACGACAGGGGCATGGCTACACCTTC.

The chain links TRBV19 to TRBJ2-3; no definite D call. Trimming cost V 0 bases and J 4 bases, with 5 bases left between them. The germline V gene encodes CDR1 LNHDA and CDR2 SQIVND (reference sequence). The CDR3 is 13 amino acids. This chain's CDR3 is CASSIDVPDTQYF. The CDR3 bases are TGTGCCAGTAGTATAGACGTTCCAGATACGCAGTATTTT.

This clone occurred a few times. This chain connects TRBV7-6 to TRBJ1-2; 10 nucleotides align to TRBD1. The CDR3 is 13 amino acids. V shed 5 bases and J 8 bases; nucleotides not matched to a gene: 5. Per germline, CDR1 SGHVS and CDR2 FNYEAQ. CDR3 loop: CASSGQGGRGYTF. CDR3 nucleotides: TGTGCCAGCAGCGGACAGGGGGGCCGAGGCTACACCTTC.

The chain employs TRBV5-1 and TRBJ2-3; D might be TRBD1 or TRBD2, each matching 6 bases. This CDR3 spans 16 amino acids. Germline V gene data show CDR1 as SGHRS and CDR2 as YFSETQ. The germline V and J ends were trimmed by 1 base and 0 bases, with 12 bases remaining between them. DNA of the CDR3: TGCGCCAGCAGCTTGACCGGGGGCCATAGCACAGATACGCAGTATTTT. This gives the protein CASSLTGGHSTDTQYF.

This chain links TRBV7-2 with TRBJ2-3; the match to TRBD2 covers 9 bases. Germline V gene lookup returns CDR1 SGHTA and CDR2 FQGNSA. V shed 10 bases and J 3 bases; nucleotides not matched to a gene: 14. The CDR3 loop spans 16 amino acids. The CDR3 coding sequence is TGTGCCACCCCGAGGGGTCCGCTAGCGGGAACAGATACGCAGTATTTT. Translation gives CATPRGPLAGTDTQYF.

The genes are TRBV7-3 and TRBJ1-6; the D gene is possibly TRBD1 (5 bases). The CDR3 extends over 17 amino acids. Germline CDR1 and CDR2: SGHTA and FQGTGA. Trimming removed 4 bases from V and 0 bases from J, with 13 bases in between. This chain's CDR3 is CASSYLQEFSYNSPLHF. CDR3 sequence (DNA): TGTGCCAGCAGCTACCTACAGGAATTCTCCTATAATTCACCCCTCCACTTT.

This clone occurred once. V is TRBV5-1 and J is TRBJ2-5; D may match TRBD1 or TRBD2 (6 bases each). This CDR3 has 14 amino acids. CDR1 SGHRS and CDR2 YFSETQ come from the germline V gene. Trimming removed 5 bases from V and 5 bases from J, with 16 bases in between. The CDR3 reads CASRGGPGAETQYF. CDR3 bases: TGCGCCAGCAGGGGGGGCCCGGGTGCGGAGACCCAGTACTTC.